This T cell receptor (beta chain) derives from a study of radiotherapy plus CTLA-4 blockade in lung cancer. V was shortened by 3 bases and J by 0 bases, with 18 bases between the two germline ends. This CDR3 contains 18 residues. The germline CDR1 and CDR2 sequences are MGHRA and YSYEKL. The protocol was immunoSEQ multiplex PCR, while the TCRdb copy is restricted to in-frame clones and leaves out a portion. The sample holds around 82,000 clones, around 86% seen once. This TCR came from a human donor with non-small cell lung cancer that progressed on radiotherapy plus ipilimumab. Sample: peripheral blood, taken from a patient treated with radiotherapy plus ipilimumab. This rearrangement joins TRBV4-1 to TRBJ1-3; D perhaps matches TRBD1 (6 bases). CDR3 residues: CASSQARQAQSSGNTIYF. Written as DNA, the CDR3 is TGCGCCAGCAGCCAGGCGCGACAGGCCCAGAGCTCTGGAAACACCATATATTTT.